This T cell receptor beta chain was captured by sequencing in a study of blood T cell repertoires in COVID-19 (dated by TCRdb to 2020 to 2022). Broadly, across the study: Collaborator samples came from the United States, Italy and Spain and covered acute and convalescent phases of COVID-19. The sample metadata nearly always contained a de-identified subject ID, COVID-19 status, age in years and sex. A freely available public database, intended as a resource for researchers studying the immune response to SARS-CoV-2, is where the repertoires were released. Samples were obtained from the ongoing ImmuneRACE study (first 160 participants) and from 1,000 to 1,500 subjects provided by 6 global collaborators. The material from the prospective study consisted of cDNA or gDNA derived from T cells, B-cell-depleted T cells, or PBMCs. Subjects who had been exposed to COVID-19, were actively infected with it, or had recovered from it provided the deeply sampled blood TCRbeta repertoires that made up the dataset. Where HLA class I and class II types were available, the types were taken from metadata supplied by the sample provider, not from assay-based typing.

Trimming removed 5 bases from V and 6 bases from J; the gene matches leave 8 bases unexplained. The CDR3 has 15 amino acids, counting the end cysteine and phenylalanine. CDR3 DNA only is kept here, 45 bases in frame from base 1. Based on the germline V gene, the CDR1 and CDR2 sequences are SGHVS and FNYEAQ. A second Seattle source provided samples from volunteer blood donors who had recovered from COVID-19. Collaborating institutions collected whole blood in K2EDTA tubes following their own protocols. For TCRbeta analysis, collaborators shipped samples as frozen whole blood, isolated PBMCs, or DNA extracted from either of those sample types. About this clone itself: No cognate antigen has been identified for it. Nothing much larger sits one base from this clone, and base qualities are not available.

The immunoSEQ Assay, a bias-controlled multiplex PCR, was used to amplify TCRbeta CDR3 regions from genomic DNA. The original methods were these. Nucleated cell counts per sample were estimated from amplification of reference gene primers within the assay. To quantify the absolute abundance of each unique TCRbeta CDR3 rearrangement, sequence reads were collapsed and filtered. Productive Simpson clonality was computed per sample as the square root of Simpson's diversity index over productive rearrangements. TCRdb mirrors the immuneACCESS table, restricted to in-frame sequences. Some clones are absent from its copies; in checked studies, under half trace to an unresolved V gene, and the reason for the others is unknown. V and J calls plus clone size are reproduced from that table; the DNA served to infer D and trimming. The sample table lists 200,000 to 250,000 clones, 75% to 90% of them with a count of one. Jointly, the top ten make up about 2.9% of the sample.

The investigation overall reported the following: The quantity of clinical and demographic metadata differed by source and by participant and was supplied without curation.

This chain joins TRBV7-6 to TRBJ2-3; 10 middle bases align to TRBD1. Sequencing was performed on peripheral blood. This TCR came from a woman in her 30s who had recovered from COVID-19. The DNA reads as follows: TGTGCCAGCAGCACCCGGGACAGGGGTCGGGATACGCAGTATTTT. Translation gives CASSTRDRGRDTQYF. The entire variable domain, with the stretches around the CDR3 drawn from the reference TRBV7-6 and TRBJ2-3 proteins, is GAGVSQSPRYKVTKRGQDVALRCDPISGHVSLYWYRQALGQGPEFLTYFNYEAQQDKSGLPNDRFSAERPEGSISTLTIQRTEQRDSAMYRCASSTRDRGRDTQYFGPGTRLTVL.